Following are 29 T cell receptor beta chains from one sample sequenced in a study of blood T cell repertoires in COVID-19. Repertoires were generated with immunoSEQ multiplex PCR, while TCRdb's copy carries only in-frame clones and drops some. This sample has 43,000 or so clones, with around 88% found just once. The source material was peripheral blood. The receptors originated from a woman over 75 with acute or convalescent COVID-19.

The V call is TRBV5-1, the J call TRBJ2-4; 10 bases agree with TRBD1. The ends lost 4 bases at V and 1 base at J; junction bases unmatched: 11. This CDR3 has 18 amino acids. Germline V gene lookup returns CDR1 SGHRS and CDR2 YFSETQ. For the CDR3, the DNA is TGCGCCAGCAGCCCTCGTCCCGGGACAGGGGTTGCCAAAAACATTCAGTACTTC. Translating it yields CASSPRPGTGVAKNIQYF. Using reference TRBV5-1 and TRBJ2-4 for the parts outside the CDR3, the full variable domain is KAGVTQTPRYLIKTRGQQVTLSCSPISGHRSVSWYQQTPGQGLQFLFEYFSETQRNKGNFPGRFSGRQFSNSRSEMNVSTLELGDSALYLCASSPRPGTGVAKNIQYFGAGTRLSVL.

The rearrangement links TRBV6-5 to TRBJ1-3; D gene uncertain. The germline gives CDR1 MNHEY, CDR2 SVGAGI. V lost 0 bases to trimming and J lost 4 bases, with 13 bases between them. The CDR3 is made up of 16 amino acids. The CDR3 DNA sequence: TGTGCCAGCAGTTACTCCTTTGGGGAGCCGGGAAACACCATATATTTT. Its translation is CASSYSFGEPGNTIYF.

The chain's CDR3 is CASSAGTVYGYTF. CDR3 bases: TGCGCCAGCAGCGCAGGGACAGTCTATGGCTACACCTTC. The chain joins TRBV5-1 to TRBJ1-2; 7 nucleotides agree with TRBD1. This CDR3 is 13 amino acids long. With 4 bases clipped from V and 4 bases from J, the junction kept 4 bases outside the gene matches. The germline gives CDR1 SGHRS, CDR2 YFSETQ.

This chain uses TRBV7-3 with TRBJ2-1; D gene ambiguous. V lost 5 bases, J lost 6 bases, and 14 bases lay in between. The CDR3 runs 14 residues. From germline, CDR1 is SGHTA and CDR2 FQGTGA. This CDR3 reads CASSPTPPPNEQFF. The DNA for the CDR3 is TGTGCCAGCAGCCCTACGCCCCCCCCCAATGAGCAGTTCTTC. The variable domain in full, with the rest retrieved from reference TRBV7-3 and TRBJ2-1, is GAGVSQTPSNKVTEKGKYVELRCDPISGHTALYWYRQSLGQGPEFLIYFQGTGAADDSGLPNDRFFAVRPEGSVSTLKIQRTERGDSAVYLCASSPTPPPNEQFFGPGTRLTVL.

The CDR3 region has the DNA TGTGCCAGCAAATACCCAGGGAACAATCAGCCCCAGCATTTT. Translation: CASKYPGNNQPQHF. V is TRBV6-5 and J is TRBJ1-5, with D maybe TRBD1 (5 bases). The CDR3 has 14 amino acids. Germline lookup yields CDR1 MNHEY and CDR2 SVGAGI. The germline V and J ends were trimmed by 7 bases and 3 bases, with 13 bases remaining between them.

In this sample, this clone turned up a few times. The rearrangement joins TRBV7-9 to TRBJ1-6, with TRBD1 matching 8 bases. V shed 2 bases and J 9 bases; nucleotides not matched to a gene: 3. The CDR3 has 14 residues. Germline values: CDR1 SEHNR, CDR2 FQNEAQ (reference sequence). The CDR3 protein is CASSLPGQGSPLHF. Written as DNA, the CDR3 is TGTGCCAGCAGCTTACCTGGACAGGGTTCACCCCTCCACTTT.

The genes are TRBV7-9 and TRBJ1-1, with a weak D call TRBD1 (5 bases). The germline V gene encodes CDR1 SEHNR and CDR2 FQNEAQ (reference sequence). V lost 1 base to trimming and J lost 0 bases, with 12 bases between them. This CDR3 has 16 amino acids. The CDR3 here is CASSLGRQLVNTEAFF. CDR3 DNA sequence: TGTGCCAGCAGCTTAGGGAGACAGCTGGTGAACACTGAAGCTTTCTTT.

The chain is built from TRBV19 and TRBJ2-1; TRBD2 matches at 10 bases. Looked up from germline, CDR1 is LNHDA and CDR2 is SQIVND (reference sequence). This CDR3 is built from 21 residues. With 5 bases clipped from V and 4 bases from J, the junction kept 23 bases outside the gene matches. The CDR3 region has the DNA TGTGCCAGTAGTCCAAGTAGGACTAGCGGAGGCGGGTTTTGGTTTTACAATGAGCAGTTCTTC. It yields the protein CASSPSRTSGGGFWFYNEQFF.

The rearrangement uses TRBV5-6 and TRBJ1-2; D gene uncertain. Germline values: CDR1 SGHDT, CDR2 YYEEEE. Trimming took off 4 bases at V and 8 bases at J, with 18 bases between the two ends. The CDR3 sequence is 14 residues long. The CDR3 DNA follows: TGTGCCAGCAGCGAGCGGCCAGTTGAAGGGGGCTACACCTTC. Encoded protein: CASSERPVEGGYTF.

The gene calls are TRBV30 and TRBJ1-3; TRBD1 matches at 10 bases. Germline V CDR1 and CDR2: GTSNPN, SVGIG (reference sequence). This CDR3 region has 15 residues. V was pared by 3 bases and J by 2 bases, with 4 bases of the junction left unmatched. The CDR3: CAWSWDRGTGNTIYF. The DNA of the CDR3 is TGTGCCTGGAGCTGGGACAGGGGCACTGGAAACACCATATATTTT. The whole variable domain, filled in from reference TRBV30 and TRBJ1-3, reads SQTIHQWPATLVQPVGSPLSLECTVEGTSNPNLYWYRQAAGRGLQLLFYSVGIGQISSEVPQNLSASRPQDRQFILSSKKLLLSDSGFYLCAWSWDRGTGNTIYFGEGSWLTVV.

V gene TRBV5-5 combines with J gene TRBJ2-3; no clear D gene. Trimming stripped 4 bases from V and 2 bases from J, with 14 bases between. This CDR3 has 15 amino acids. Germline loops: CDR1 SGHKS, CDR2 YYEKEE (reference sequence). CDR3 protein: CASSPPMAVTDTQYF. The CDR3 DNA is TGTGCCAGCAGCCCGCCTATGGCGGTCACAGATACGCAGTATTTT.

The J gene is TRBJ2-2, the V gene TRBV28; the D gene is possibly TRBD1 (7 bases). This CDR3 comprises 14 residues. CDR1 is MDHEN, CDR2 SYDVKM, per germline. V dropped 6 bases and J dropped 5 bases, with 13 bases sitting between them. In DNA form, the CDR3 reads TGTGCCAGCAGATCGACAGGGAGGACCGGGGAGCTGTTTTTT. Translating it yields CASRSTGRTGELFF.

The chain is built from TRBV9 and TRBJ2-3, with TRBD1 matching over 10 bases. CDR1 and CDR2 from the germline V gene are SGDLS and YYNGEE. J lost 1 base, V lost 4 bases, and 6 bases had no gene match. The CDR3 is 16 residues long. The CDR3 DNA reads as TGTGCCAGCAGCTGGGGGACAGGGGCCCGCACAGATACGCAGTATTTT. This encodes CASSWGTGARTDTQYF.

The chain carries TRBV6-6 and TRBJ1-2, with 7 bases fitting TRBD1. With 0 bases clipped from V and 2 bases from J, the junction kept 3 bases outside the gene matches. This CDR3 comprises 15 residues. The V gene's germline CDR1 is MNHNY and CDR2 SVGAGI (reference sequence). The CDR3 loop is CASSYSRGSNYGYTF. For the CDR3, the DNA is TGTGCCAGCAGTTACTCCAGGGGGTCCAACTATGGCTACACCTTC.

The chain employs TRBV11-2 and TRBJ1-1, with D uncertain. This CDR3 has 13 residues. V dropped 5 bases and J dropped 4 bases, with 11 bases sitting between them. Germline CDR1 and CDR2: SGHAT and FQNNGV. The CDR3 sequence: CASSLGSSTEAFF. The CDR3 DNA reads as TGTGCCAGCAGCCTCGGGAGCAGCACTGAAGCTTTCTTT.

This chain connects TRBV9 to TRBJ1-4, with D possibly being TRBD1 (6 bases). Per germline, CDR1 SGDLS and CDR2 YYNGEE. The CDR3 sequence is 15 residues long. V gave up 0 bases and J gave up 8 bases, with 14 bases separating them. The DNA of the CDR3 is TGTGCCAGCAGCGTAGCGTCAGGGGTAGGCGAAAAACTGTTTTTT. This codes for CASSVASGVGEKLFF.

The J gene is TRBJ1-2, the V gene TRBV9; 8 positions agree with TRBD1. CDR1 SGDLS and CDR2 YYNGEE come from the germline V gene. Trimming cost V 1 base and J 4 bases; bases outside gene matches: 6. The CDR3 length is 15 residues. The CDR3 reads CASSVSTRGPYGYTF. CDR3 in DNA: TGTGCCAGCAGCGTATCAACCAGGGGGCCCTATGGCTACACCTTC.

The chain employs TRBV3-1 (or the pseudogene TRBV3-2) and TRBJ1-2; D not resolved. V lost 1 base, J lost 8 bases, and 5 bases lay in between. Germline CDR1 reads LGHDT; CDR2 reads YNNKEL (reference sequence). The CDR3 sequence is 11 residues long. CDR3 in DNA: TGTGCCAGCAGCCAAGTGTCGGGCTACACCTTC. Translated: CASSQVSGYTF.

CDR3 protein: CASSEMGAGEKLFF. CDR3 coding DNA: TGTGCCAGCAGTGAAATGGGGGCAGGGGAAAAACTGTTTTTT. The chain recombines TRBV2 with TRBJ1-4, with a weak D call TRBD1 (6 bases). The CDR3 is 14 amino acids. V lost 2 bases and J 8 bases, leaving 12 bases between the germline ends. In germline, CDR1 is SNHLY, CDR2 FYNNEI.

This rearrangement joins TRBV11-2 to TRBJ2-3; TRBD1 aligns across 9 bases. Germline lookup yields CDR1 SGHAT and CDR2 FQNNGV. The V gene end was trimmed by 2 bases and the J gene end by 4 bases; junction bases not matched to a gene: 4. The CDR3 consists of 15 residues. The CDR3 region has the DNA TGTGCCAGCAGCTTATTTCGACAGGGGGCAGATACGCAGTATTTT. Its translation is CASSLFRQGADTQYF.

The genes are TRBV7-2 and TRBJ2-7, with 10 positions matching TRBD2. In germline, CDR1 is SGHTA, CDR2 FQGNSA. The CDR3 contains 16 residues. V lost 4 bases and J lost 5; bases outside the gene matches: 11. CDR3 coding DNA: TGTGCCAGCAGCTCCCCCTCAGCGGGGGGGCAAAACGAGCAGTACTTC. It specifies CASSSPSAGGQNEQYF. The full variable domain, with the rest looked up from reference TRBV7-2 and TRBJ2-7, is GAGVSQSPSNKVTEKGKDVELRCDPISGHTALYWYRQSLGQGLEFLIYFQGNSAPDKSGLPSDRFSAERTGGSVSTLTIQRTQQEDSAVYLCASSSPSAGGQNEQYFGPGTRLTVT.

This chain joins TRBV25-1 and TRBJ1-6; the D gene is possibly TRBD1 (5 bases). Germline loops: CDR1 MGHDK, CDR2 SYGVNS. V was clipped by 6 bases and J by 4 bases, with 7 bases between them. The CDR3 has 13 amino acids. This chain's CDR3 is CASSGGYNSPLHF. The CDR3 coding sequence is TGTGCCAGCAGCGGGGGTTATAATTCACCCCTCCACTTT.

The chain carries TRBV5-4 and TRBJ2-3, with a possible D match to TRBD1 (6 bases). CDR3 length: 16 residues. The V and J ends lost 4 bases and 2 bases respectively, with 17 bases between them. Germline CDR1 and CDR2: SGHNT and YYREEE (reference sequence). The CDR3 loop reads CASSHRASYPTDTQYF. The CDR3 coding sequence is TGTGCCAGCAGCCACAGGGCTTCCTACCCCACAGATACGCAGTATTTT.

This clone was observed once. The chain combines TRBV14 with TRBJ2-2, with unresolved D. Germline V gene data show CDR1 as SGHDN and CDR2 as FVKESK. The CDR3 is made up of 14 amino acids. V lost 9 bases to trimming and J lost 1 base, with 12 bases between them. CDR3 nucleotide sequence: TGTGCCAGTCAGTCGAGGTTGAACACCGGGGAGCTGTTTTTT. This encodes CASQSRLNTGELFF.

The rearrangement links TRBV13 to TRBJ2-7; 8 bases line up with TRBD1. The CDR3 sequence is 14 residues long. The V segment lost 5 bases and the J segment 3 bases; nucleotides outside the gene matches: 6. CDR1 and CDR2 (germline): PRHDT, FYEKMQ (reference sequence). The CDR3 sequence: CASSPRDRNYEQYF. DNA of the CDR3: TGTGCCAGCAGCCCCCGGGACAGGAACTACGAGCAGTACTTC.

The chain employs TRBV12-3 or TRBV12-4 and TRBJ2-5; D unresolved. V was trimmed by 1 base and J by 2 bases, leaving 5 bases between them. This CDR3 has 13 residues. CDR3 amino acids: CASSLGRQETQYF. CDR3 DNA: TGTGCCAGCAGTTTAGGGCGGCAAGAGACCCAGTACTTC.

The rearrangement links TRBV5-8 to TRBJ1-4; a weak D match, TRBD1 (6 bases). The V and J ends lost 4 bases and 8 bases respectively, with 21 bases between them. The CDR3 is 16 amino acids. Germline assignment: CDR1 SGHTS and CDR2 YDEGEE. The CDR3 DNA sequence: TGTGCCAGCAGCCCGCGGTTTGGCGCAGGGGACGAAAAACTGTTTTTT. Translated, it gives CASSPRFGAGDEKLFF.

The chain carries TRBV30 and TRBJ2-1; TRBD2 matches 7 bases. This CDR3 has 12 amino acids. CDR1 is GTSNPN and CDR2 is SVGIG in the germline V gene (reference sequence). With V trimmed by 2 bases and J by 15 bases, 10 bases remained unmatched. The CDR3 loop reads CAWSYRLAFAFF. The CDR3 DNA follows: TGTGCCTGGAGTTACAGACTAGCCTTCGCGTTCTTC.

There are a few counts of this clone. The chain combines TRBV7-9 with TRBJ1-1, with a weak D call TRBD1 (6 bases). V was trimmed by 0 bases and J by 2 bases, leaving 10 bases between them. This CDR3 has 15 residues. Germline V gene sequence: CDR1 SEHNR, CDR2 FQNEAQ (reference sequence). CDR3: CASSLAQGKNTEAFF. The CDR3 DNA follows: TGTGCCAGCAGCTTAGCGCAGGGGAAAAACACTGAAGCTTTCTTT.